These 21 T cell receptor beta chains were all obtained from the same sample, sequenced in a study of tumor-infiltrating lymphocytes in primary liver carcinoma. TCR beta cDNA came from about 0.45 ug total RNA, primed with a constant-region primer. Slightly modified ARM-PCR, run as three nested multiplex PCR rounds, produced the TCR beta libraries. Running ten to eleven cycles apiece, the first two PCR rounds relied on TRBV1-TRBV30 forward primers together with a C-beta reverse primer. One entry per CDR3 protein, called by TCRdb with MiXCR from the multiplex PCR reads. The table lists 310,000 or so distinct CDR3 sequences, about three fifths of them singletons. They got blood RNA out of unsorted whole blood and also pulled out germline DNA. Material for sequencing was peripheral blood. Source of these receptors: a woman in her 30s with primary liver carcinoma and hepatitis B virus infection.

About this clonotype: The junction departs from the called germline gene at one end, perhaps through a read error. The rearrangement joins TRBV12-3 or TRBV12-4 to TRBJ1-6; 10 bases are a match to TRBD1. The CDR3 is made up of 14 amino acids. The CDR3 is CASSTTGGGSPLQF. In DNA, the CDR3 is TGTGCCAGCAGTACGACAGGGGGCGGGTCACCCCTCCAATTT.

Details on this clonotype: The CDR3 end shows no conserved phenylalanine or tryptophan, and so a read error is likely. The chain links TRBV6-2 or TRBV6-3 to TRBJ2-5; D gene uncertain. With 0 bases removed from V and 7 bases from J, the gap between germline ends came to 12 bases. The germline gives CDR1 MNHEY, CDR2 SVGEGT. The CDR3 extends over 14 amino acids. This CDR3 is CASSYSGLQRTQYL. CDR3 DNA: TGTGCCAGCAGTTACTCCGGTCTACAGAGGACCCAGTACTTA.

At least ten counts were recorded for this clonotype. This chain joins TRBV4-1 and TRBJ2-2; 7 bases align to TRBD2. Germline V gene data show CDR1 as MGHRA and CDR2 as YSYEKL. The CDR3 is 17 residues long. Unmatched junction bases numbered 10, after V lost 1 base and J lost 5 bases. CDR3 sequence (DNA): TGCGCCAGCAGCCAAGTACCGGGAGGCTACATAACCGGGGAGCTGTTTTTT. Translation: CASSQVPGGYITGELFF.

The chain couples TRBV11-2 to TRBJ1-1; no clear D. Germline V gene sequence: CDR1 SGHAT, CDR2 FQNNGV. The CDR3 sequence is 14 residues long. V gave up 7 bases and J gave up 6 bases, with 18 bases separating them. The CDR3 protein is CASNSPGMWSEAFF. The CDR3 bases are TGTGCCAGCAACTCGCCTGGTATGTGGTCTGAAGCTTTCTTT.

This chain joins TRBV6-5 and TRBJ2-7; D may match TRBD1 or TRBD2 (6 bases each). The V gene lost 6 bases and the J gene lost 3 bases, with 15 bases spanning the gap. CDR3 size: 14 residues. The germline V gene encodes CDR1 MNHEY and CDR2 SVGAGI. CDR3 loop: CASRTGAEIYEQYF. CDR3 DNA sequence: TGTGCCAGCAGGACGGGGGCCGAAATCTACGAGCAGTACTTC.

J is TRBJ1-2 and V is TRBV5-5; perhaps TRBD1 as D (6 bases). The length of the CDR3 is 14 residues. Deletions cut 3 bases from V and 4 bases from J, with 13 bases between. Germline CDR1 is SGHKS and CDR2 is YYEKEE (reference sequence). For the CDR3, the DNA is TGTGCCAGCAGCTCAGACGGGACATGCTATGGCTACACCTTC. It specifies CASSSDGTCYGYTF.

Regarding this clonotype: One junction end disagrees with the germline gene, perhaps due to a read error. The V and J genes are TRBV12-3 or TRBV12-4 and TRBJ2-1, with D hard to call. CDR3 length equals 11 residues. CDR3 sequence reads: CASSLKVEQSF. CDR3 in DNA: TGTGCCAGCAGTTTGAAGGTTGAGCAGTCCTTC.

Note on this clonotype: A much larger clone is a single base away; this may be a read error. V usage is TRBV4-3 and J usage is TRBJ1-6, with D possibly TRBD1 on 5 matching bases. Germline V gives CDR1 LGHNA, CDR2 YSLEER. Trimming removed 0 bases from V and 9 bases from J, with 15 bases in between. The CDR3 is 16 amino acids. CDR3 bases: TGCGCCAGCAGCCAAGATTCCCCCGGGGCGGCTTCACCCCTCCACTTT. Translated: CASSQDSPGAASPLHF.

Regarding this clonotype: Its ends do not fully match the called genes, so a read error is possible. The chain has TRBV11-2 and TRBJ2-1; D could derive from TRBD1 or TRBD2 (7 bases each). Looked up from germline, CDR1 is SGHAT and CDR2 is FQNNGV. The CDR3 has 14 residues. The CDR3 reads CASSMWDSGVEHFF. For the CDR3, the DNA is TGTGCCAGCAGCATGTGGGACAGCGGGGTTGAGCATTTCTTC.

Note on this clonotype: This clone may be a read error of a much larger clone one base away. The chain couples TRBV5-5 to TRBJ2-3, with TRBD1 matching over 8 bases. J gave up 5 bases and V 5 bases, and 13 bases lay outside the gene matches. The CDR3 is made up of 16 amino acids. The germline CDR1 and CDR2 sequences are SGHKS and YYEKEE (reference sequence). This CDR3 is CASRTTGAQNIDTQYF. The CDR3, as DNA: TGTGCCAGCAGGACGACAGGGGCTCAGAACATAGATACGCAGTATTTT.

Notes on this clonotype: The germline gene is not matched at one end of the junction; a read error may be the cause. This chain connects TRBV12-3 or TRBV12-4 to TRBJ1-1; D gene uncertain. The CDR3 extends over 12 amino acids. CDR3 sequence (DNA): TGTGCCAGCGGTTTGCTTGACTTGGCAGCTTTCTTT. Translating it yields CASGLLDLAAFF.

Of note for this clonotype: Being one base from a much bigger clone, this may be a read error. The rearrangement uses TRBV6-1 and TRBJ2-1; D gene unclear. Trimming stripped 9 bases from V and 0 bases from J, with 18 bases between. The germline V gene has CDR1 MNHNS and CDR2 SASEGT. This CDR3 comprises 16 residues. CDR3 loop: CASQDGAFGSYNEQFF. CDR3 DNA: TGTGCCAGTCAGGATGGTGCATTTGGCTCCTACAATGAGCAGTTCTTC.

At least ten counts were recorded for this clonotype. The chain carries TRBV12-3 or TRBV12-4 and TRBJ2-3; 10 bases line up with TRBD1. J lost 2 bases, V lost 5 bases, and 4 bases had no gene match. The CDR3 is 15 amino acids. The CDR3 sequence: CASSPGQGPTDTQYF. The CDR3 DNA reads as TGTGCCAGCAGTCCGGGACAGGGGCCCACAGATACGCAGTATTTT.

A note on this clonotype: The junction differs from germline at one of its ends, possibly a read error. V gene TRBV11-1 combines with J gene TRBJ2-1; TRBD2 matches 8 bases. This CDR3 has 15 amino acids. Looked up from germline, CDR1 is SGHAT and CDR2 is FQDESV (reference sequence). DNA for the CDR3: TGTGGCAGCAGAGTAACGGGAGGGAACCACAATGAGCAGTTCTTC. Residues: CGSRVTGGNHNEQFF.

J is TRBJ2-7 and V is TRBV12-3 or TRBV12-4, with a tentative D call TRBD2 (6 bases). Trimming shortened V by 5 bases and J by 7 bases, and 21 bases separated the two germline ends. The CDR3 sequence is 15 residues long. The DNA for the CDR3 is TGTGCCAGCAGTCTACCGGTGGAGGGAATAGGAGAGCAGTACTTC. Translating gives CASSLPVEGIGEQYF.

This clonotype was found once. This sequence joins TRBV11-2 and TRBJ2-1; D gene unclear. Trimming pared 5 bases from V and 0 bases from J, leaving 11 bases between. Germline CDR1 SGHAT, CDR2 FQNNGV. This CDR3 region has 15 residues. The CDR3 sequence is CASSPQSSSYNEQFF. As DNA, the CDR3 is TGTGCCAGCAGCCCACAGTCGAGCTCCTACAATGAGCAGTTCTTC.

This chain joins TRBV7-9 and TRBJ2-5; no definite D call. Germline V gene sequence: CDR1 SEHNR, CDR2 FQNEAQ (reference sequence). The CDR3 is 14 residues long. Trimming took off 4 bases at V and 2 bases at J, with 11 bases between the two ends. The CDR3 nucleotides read TGTGCCAGCAGCTCCCTGAGTAGTCAAGAGACCCAGTACTTC. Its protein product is CASSSLSSQETQYF.

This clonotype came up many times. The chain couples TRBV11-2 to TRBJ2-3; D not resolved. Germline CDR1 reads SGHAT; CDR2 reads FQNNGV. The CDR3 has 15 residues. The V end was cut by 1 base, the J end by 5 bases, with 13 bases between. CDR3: CASSLVPWVGDTQYF. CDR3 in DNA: TGTGCCAGCAGCTTAGTCCCGTGGGTCGGAGATACGCAGTATTTT.

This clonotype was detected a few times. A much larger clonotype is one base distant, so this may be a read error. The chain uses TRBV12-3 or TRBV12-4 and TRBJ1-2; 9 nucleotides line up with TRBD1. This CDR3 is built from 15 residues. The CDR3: CASSSPGQGGYGYAF. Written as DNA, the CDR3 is TGTGCCAGCAGCTCCCCGGGACAGGGAGGCTATGGCTACGCCTTC.

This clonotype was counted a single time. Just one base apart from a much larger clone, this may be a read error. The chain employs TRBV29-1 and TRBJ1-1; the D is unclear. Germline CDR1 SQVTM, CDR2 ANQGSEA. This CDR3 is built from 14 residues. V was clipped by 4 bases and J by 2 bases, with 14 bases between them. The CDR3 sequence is CSVGPATANTEAFF. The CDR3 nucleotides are TGCAGCGTTGGTCCAGCAACGGCCAACACTGAAGCTTTCTTT.

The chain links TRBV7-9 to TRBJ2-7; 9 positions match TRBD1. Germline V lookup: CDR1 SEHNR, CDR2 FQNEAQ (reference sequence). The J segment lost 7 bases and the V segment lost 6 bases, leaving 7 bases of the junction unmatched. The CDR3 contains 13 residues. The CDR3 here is CASSQQGAWEQYF. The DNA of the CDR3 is TGTGCCAGCAGTCAACAGGGGGCGTGGGAGCAGTACTTC.